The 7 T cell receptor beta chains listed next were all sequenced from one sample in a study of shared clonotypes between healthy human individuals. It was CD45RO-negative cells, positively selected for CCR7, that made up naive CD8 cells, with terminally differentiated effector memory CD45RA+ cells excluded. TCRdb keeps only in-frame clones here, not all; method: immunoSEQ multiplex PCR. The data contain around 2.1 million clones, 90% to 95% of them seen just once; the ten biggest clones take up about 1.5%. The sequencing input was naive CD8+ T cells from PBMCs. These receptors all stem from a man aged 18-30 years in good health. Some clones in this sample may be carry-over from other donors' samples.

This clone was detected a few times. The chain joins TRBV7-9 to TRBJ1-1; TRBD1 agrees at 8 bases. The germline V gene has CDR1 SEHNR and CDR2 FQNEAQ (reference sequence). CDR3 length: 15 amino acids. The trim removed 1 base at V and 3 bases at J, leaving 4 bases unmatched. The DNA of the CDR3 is TGTGCCAGCAGCTTAGTTCCACAGGGGGACACTGAAGCTTTCTTT. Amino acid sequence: CASSLVPQGDTEAFF.

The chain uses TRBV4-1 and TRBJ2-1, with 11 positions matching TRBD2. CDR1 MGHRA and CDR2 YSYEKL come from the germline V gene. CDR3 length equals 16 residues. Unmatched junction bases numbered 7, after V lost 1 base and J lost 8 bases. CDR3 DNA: TGCGCCAGCAGCCAAGTGACTAGCGGGAAAGATCATGAGCAGTTCTTC. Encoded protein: CASSQVTSGKDHEQFF.

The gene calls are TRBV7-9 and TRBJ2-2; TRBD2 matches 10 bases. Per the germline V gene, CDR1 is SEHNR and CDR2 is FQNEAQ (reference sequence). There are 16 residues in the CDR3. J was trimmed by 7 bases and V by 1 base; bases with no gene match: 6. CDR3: CASSLGAGGPHGELFF. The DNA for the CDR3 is TGTGCCAGCAGCTTAGGAGCGGGAGGGCCCCACGGGGAGCTGTTTTTT. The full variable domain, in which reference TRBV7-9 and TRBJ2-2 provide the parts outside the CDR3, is DTGVSQNPRHKITKRGQNVTFRCDPISEHNRLYWYRQTLGQGPEFLTYFQNEAQLEKSRLLSDRFSAERPKGSFSTLEIQRTEQGDSAMYLCASSLGAGGPHGELFFGEGSRLTVL.

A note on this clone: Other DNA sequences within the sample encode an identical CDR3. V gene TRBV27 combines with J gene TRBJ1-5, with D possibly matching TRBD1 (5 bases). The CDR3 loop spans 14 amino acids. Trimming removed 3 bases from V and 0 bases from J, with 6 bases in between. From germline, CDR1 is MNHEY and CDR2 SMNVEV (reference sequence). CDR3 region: CASSFGGSNQPQHF. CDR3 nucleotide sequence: TGTGCCAGCAGTTTCGGGGGTAGCAATCAGCCCCAGCATTTT.

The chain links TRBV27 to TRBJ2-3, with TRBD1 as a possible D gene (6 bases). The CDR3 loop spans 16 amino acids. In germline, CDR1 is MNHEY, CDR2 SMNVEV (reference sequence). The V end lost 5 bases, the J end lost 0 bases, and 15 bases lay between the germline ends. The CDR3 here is CASSPPTGTSTDTQYF. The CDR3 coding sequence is TGTGCCAGCAGTCCTCCGACAGGAACTAGCACAGATACGCAGTATTTT.

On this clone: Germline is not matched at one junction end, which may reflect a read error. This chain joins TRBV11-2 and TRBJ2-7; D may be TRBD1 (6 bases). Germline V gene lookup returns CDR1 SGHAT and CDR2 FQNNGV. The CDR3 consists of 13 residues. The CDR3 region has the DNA TGCGCCAGCAGCCTAAACAGGGCCCACGAGCAGTACTTC. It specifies CASSLNRAHEQYF.

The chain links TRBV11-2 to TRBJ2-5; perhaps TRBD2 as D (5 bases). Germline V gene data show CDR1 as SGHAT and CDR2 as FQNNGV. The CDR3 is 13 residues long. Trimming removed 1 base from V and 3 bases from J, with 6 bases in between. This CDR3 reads CASSLGREETQYF. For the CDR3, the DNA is TGTGCCAGCAGCTTAGGGCGGGAAGAGACCCAGTACTTC.